In its sample, the clone carrying this T cell receptor (beta chain) was seen many times. What it binds is unknown. The data were taken from a study of CD8 T cells in ankylosing spondylitis. Overall study results and limits: Blood of patients with ankylosing spondylitis appeared to be characterized by a TCR beta motif of several highly homologous variants. A number of the motif variants had already been described in reactive arthritis synovial fluid and blood.

Using quantitative 5'-RACE with molecular barcodes, the authors made TCR beta libraries. TCRdb used MiXCR to reprocess the 5' RACE reads, holding one entry per CDR3 protein. The sample has 250,000 to 400,000 distinct CDR3 sequences, more than 9% seen once; the top ten hold roughly 9.5%. The CDR3 runs 17 residues. V lost 7 bases to trimming and J lost 0 bases; unmatched junction nucleotides: 8. Germline lookup yields CDR1 MDHEN and CDR2 SYDVKM. Sequencing was performed on blood, either unsorted or a sorted T cell fraction (not recorded which). The chain has TRBV28 and TRBJ2-1, with 11 positions matching TRBD1. The receptor's source is a female donor with ankylosing spondylitis or in good health (not recorded which). The CDR3: CASKGQGVSLSYNEQFF. The CDR3 region has the DNA TGTGCCAGCAAGGGACAGGGGGTTTCCCTCTCCTACAATGAGCAGTTCTTC.